This T cell receptor beta chain is from a study of blood T cell repertoires in COVID-19. Overall study context: The United States, Italy and Spain provided the acute and convalescent COVID-19 samples. In each case, the material was cDNA or gDNA derived from T cells, B-cell-depleted T cells, or PBMCs.

Produced via immunoSEQ multiplex PCR; TCRdb's table is partial and in-frame only. The data contain 100,000 to 120,000 clones, 81% of them singletons. Germline V CDR1 and CDR2: SGHRS, YFSETQ. The CDR3 consists of 17 residues. With 4 bases clipped from V and 0 bases from J, the junction kept 3 bases outside the gene matches. The rearrangement uses TRBV5-1 and TRBJ2-3; 15 nucleotides align to TRBD2. This clonotype was sampled from a man aged 45-65 years with acute or convalescent COVID-19. The source material was peripheral blood. CDR3 sequence (DNA): TGCGCCAGCAGCCCGGGACTAGCGGGGGGCAGCACAGATACGCAGTATTTT. Residues: CASSPGLAGGSTDTQYF.